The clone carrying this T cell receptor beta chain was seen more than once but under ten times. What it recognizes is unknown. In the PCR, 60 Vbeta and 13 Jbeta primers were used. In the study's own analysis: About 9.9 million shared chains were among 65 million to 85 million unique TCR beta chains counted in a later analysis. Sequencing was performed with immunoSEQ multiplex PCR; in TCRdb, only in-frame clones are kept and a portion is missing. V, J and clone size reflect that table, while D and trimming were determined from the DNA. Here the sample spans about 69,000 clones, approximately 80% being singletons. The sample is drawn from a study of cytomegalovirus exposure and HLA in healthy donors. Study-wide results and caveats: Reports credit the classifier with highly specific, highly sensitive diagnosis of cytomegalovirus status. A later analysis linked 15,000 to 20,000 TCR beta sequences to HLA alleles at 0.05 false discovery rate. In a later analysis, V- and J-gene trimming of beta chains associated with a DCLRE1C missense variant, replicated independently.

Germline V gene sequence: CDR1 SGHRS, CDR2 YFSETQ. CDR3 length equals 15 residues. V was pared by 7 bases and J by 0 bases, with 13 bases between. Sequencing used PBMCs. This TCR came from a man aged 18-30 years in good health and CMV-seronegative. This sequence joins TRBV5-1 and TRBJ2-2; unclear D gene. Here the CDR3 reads CASAGTNSNTGELFF. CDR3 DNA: TGCGCCAGCGCCGGTACGAATTCGAACACCGGGGAGCTGTTTTTT.